A single TCR beta chain is shown here with its context. The target antigen is unknown. The entry originates in a study of T cells in Graves' hyperthyroidism and ophthalmopathy. The diagnoses drew upon clinical symptoms, serum thyroxine and TRAb, thyroid ultrasound and orbital computed tomography. There were TCR beta CDR3 regions amplified from RNA transcripts. First-round RT-PCR targeting the TCR CDR3 was performed with the HTBI primer set. Via MiXCR, TCRdb re-called the multiplex PCR reads, giving one row per CDR3 protein. This sample has fewer than 550,000 distinct CDR3 sequences, with 15% to 17% found just once. Overall study findings and caveats: Ophthalmopathy, which appeared later, was predicted by the model a median roughly 6.5 months before onset. Blood samples included most of the expanded thyroid clonotypes exceeding 0.001.

V dropped 4 bases and J dropped 5; count of bases not matched to a gene: 14. CDR1 SGDLS and CDR2 YYNGEE come from the germline V gene. The CDR3 extends over 17 amino acids. The chain has TRBV9 and TRBJ2-3; 9 positions agree with TRBD2. The TCR sequence derives from a woman aged 18-29 years with Graves' hyperthyroidism. The sample taken for sequencing was blood. The CDR3 loop is CASSYGGGAGGKDTQYF. CDR3 bases: TGTGCCAGCAGCTATGGCGGGGGGGCCGGGGGAAAAGATACGCAGTATTTT.